The 19 T cell receptor beta chains listed next were all sequenced from one sample in a study of blood T cells in healthy people across ages. Primed by a sample-barcoded 5' primer and a J-beta primer mix, a second PCR proceeded for about 7 to 11 cycles. Each CDR3 protein is one row after TCRdb ran MiXCR on the 5' RACE reads. Of about 590,000 distinct CDR3 sequences in the sample, 25% to 30% were seen once. Material for sequencing was blood. These receptor sequences come from a woman over 75 in good health.

As concerns this clonotype: A much larger clone is a single base away; this may be a read error. The rearrangement uses TRBV5-1 and TRBJ2-1; D possibly matches TRBD1 or TRBD2 (5 bases each). The CDR3 consists of 14 residues. V lost 0 bases, J lost 10 bases, and 14 bases lay in between. Per the germline V gene, CDR1 is SGHRS and CDR2 is YFSETQ. The CDR3 DNA reads as TGCGCCAGCAGCTTGGCAGGGACCAATCGGGAGCAGTTCTTC. Translation gives CASSLAGTNREQFF.

V and J are TRBV5-6 and TRBJ2-6; 9 nucleotides line up with TRBD1. Per the germline V gene, CDR1 is SGHDT and CDR2 is YYEEEE. The CDR3 runs 18 residues. V lost 4 bases to trimming and J lost 0 bases; unmatched junction nucleotides: 8. This CDR3 is CASSPIRDRVSGANVLTF. The CDR3 DNA reads TGTGCCAGCAGCCCTATCCGGGACAGGGTCTCTGGGGCCAACGTCCTGACTTTC.

The CDR3 DNA reads as TGTGCCACCAGCAGAGGCTTGGAGCGGTATGGCTACACCTTC. As protein: CATSRGLERYGYTF. This chain joins TRBV15 and TRBJ1-2; the D is unclear. The V gene lost 1 base and the J gene lost 5 bases, with 11 bases spanning the gap. CDR1 and CDR2 (germline): LNHNV, YYDKDF (reference sequence). CDR3 length: 14 amino acids.

This clonotype occurred many times. With a much larger clone just one base away, this may be a read error. The chain recombines TRBV27 with TRBJ2-5; TRBD2 matches at 8 bases. Germline-derived CDR1 and CDR2 are MNHEY and SMNVEV (reference sequence). The CDR3 runs to 16 residues. V trimming: 3 bases; J trimming: 11 bases; junction bases outside the gene matches: 17. For the CDR3, the DNA is TGTGCCAGCAGTTTGTCGAGCGGGGGTTATGACAATGAGCAGTACTTC. It yields the protein CASSLSSGGYDNEQYF.

This clonotype was seen many times. J is TRBJ2-1 and V is TRBV29-1; 12 bases fit TRBD2. The CDR3 covers 12 residues. Germline values: CDR1 SQVTM, CDR2 ANQGSEA. CDR3 in DNA: TGCAGAACTAGCGGGGGGTCCAATGAGCAGTTCTTC. This translates into CRTSGGSNEQFF.

CDR3 coding DNA: TGTGCCAGCAGGACGGGACGGCGCCAAGAGACCCAGTTCTTC. Amino acids: CASRTGRRQETQFF. This chain links TRBV28 with TRBJ2-5; either TRBD1 or TRBD2 may fit D (5 bases each). The tail of the sequence fits TRBJ2-1 better, so the J call may be wrong. The CDR3 loop spans 14 amino acids. Germline values: CDR1 MDHEN, CDR2 SYDVKM.

This clonotype has a count of ten or more. This chain uses TRBV18 with TRBJ2-3, with 11 bases aligning to TRBD2. This CDR3 has 18 amino acids. CDR1 is KGHSH and CDR2 is LQKENI in the germline V gene. With V trimmed by 1 base and J by 0 bases, 6 bases remained unmatched. The CDR3 sequence is CASSPLASGGSSTDTQYF. In nucleotides, the CDR3 is TGTGCCAGCTCACCACTTGCTAGCGGGGGGTCTAGCACAGATACGCAGTATTTT.

This clonotype was seen many times. The chain recombines TRBV29-1 with TRBJ1-4; D is undetermined. The CDR3 contains 11 residues. V lost 1 base and J 7 bases, leaving 4 bases between the germline ends. Germline CDR1 is SQVTM and CDR2 is ANQGSEA. The CDR3 DNA reads as TGCAGCGTTGAAGTTCTTGAAAAACTGTTTTTT. It codes for CSVEVLEKLFF.

In its sample, this clonotype was seen many times. The chain couples TRBV12-3 or TRBV12-4 to TRBJ1-1, with TRBD1 as a possible D gene (6 bases). CDR3 length: 13 amino acids. Between the trimmed V and J ends, which lost 7 bases and 0 bases, there was a span of 9 bases. DNA for the CDR3: TGTGCCAGCAACGGACAGATGAACACTGAAGCTTTCTTT. Its translation: CASNGQMNTEAFF.

A note on this clonotype: This could be a read error, since a much larger clone is one nucleotide away. The J gene is TRBJ1-2, the V gene TRBV20-1, with 7 positions matching TRBD1. V gave up 0 bases and J gave up 4 bases; unmatched junction bases: 8. Germline V gene data show CDR1 as DFQATT and CDR2 as SNEGSKA (reference sequence). The CDR3 contains 15 residues. CDR3 amino acids: CSARDMGQPVYGYTF. CDR3 sequence (DNA): TGCAGTGCTAGAGATATGGGACAGCCCGTCTATGGCTACACCTTC.

As to this clonotype: A much bigger clone sits one base away, suggesting this may be a read error. The chain recombines TRBV12-3 or TRBV12-4 with TRBJ2-3, with 8 bases matching TRBD1. The CDR3 extends over 20 amino acids. Trimming cost V 2 bases and J 4 bases; bases outside gene matches: 20. CDR3 nucleotides: TGTGCCAGCAGTTTACGGGCAGGGGGCTGGCGGGGAGACTACGCAGATACGCAGTATTTT. Translated, it gives CASSLRAGGWRGDYADTQYF.

This clonotype has ten or more counts. The chain combines TRBV7-3 with TRBJ2-1; D remains ambiguous. Looked up from germline, CDR1 is SGHTA and CDR2 is FQGTGA. V lost 4 bases, J lost 9 bases, and 25 bases lay in between. The length of the CDR3 is 17 residues. The CDR3 sequence: CASSSMVAISRPAEQFF. The CDR3 nucleotides read TGTGCCAGCAGCTCAATGGTGGCTATTTCCCGACCGGCTGAGCAGTTCTTC.

This clonotype was seen at least ten times. The chain links TRBV5-1 to TRBJ1-6; D perhaps matches TRBD1 (6 bases). Germline assignment: CDR1 SGHRS and CDR2 YFSETQ. The ends were cut back, 4 bases at V and 10 bases at J, with 12 bases in the middle. The CDR3 sequence is 13 residues long. The CDR3 DNA reads as TGCGCCAGCAGCGCCGTACAGGGATCACCCCTCCACTTT. This gives the protein CASSAVQGSPLHF.

Points on this clonotype: This may arise from a read error, as a much more abundant clone is one base away. V is TRBV5-1 and J is TRBJ2-5; TRBD1 matches at 8 bases. V gave up 1 base and J gave up 11 bases; unmatched junction bases: 13. Germline lookup yields CDR1 SGHRS and CDR2 YFSETQ. CDR3 size: 15 residues. CDR3 sequence (DNA): TGCGCCAGCAGCTTGCGGACAGGGAACCCCTACGGGCAGTACTTC. Residues: CASSLRTGNPYGQYF.

As regards this clonotype: A much larger clonotype is one base distant, so this may be a read error. The DNA for the CDR3 is TGTGCCAGCAGTTACGGGACAAACTCCCATGAGCAGTACTTC. It codes for CASSYGTNSHEQYF. The chain couples TRBV6-2 or TRBV6-3 to TRBJ2-7; D may be TRBD1 (6 bases). The CDR3 runs to 14 residues. In germline, CDR1 is MNHEY, CDR2 SVGEGT. Trimming removed 2 bases from V and 7 bases from J, with 15 bases in between.

This clonotype was seen many times. The chain employs TRBV20-1 and TRBJ2-7; the D is unclear. V dropped 0 bases and J dropped 3 bases, with 6 bases sitting between them. CDR1 DFQATT and CDR2 SNEGSKA come from the germline V gene (reference sequence). The CDR3 loop spans 12 amino acids. Here the CDR3 DNA reads TGCAGTGCTAGAGATACCCGCTACGAGCAGTACTTC. It translates to CSARDTRYEQYF.

The chain recombines TRBV2 with TRBJ1-1; unclear D gene. Trimming shortened V by 6 bases and J by 7 bases, and 9 bases separated the two germline ends. Germline values: CDR1 SNHLY, CDR2 FYNNEI. The CDR3 covers 11 residues. CDR3 loop: CASRLGGEAFF. The CDR3 coding sequence is TGTGCCAGCAGATTGGGTGGTGAAGCTTTCTTT.

This clonotype came up many times. The chain carries TRBV9 and TRBJ1-6, with D hard to call. Germline-derived CDR1 and CDR2 are SGDLS and YYNGEE. The V and J ends lost 0 bases and 5 bases respectively, with 6 bases between them. There are 14 residues in the CDR3. The CDR3 here is CASSVGGNNSPLHF. The CDR3 nucleotides read TGTGCCAGCAGCGTAGGGGGAAATAATTCACCCCTCCACTTT.

Remarks on this clonotype: A much larger clone lies a single base off, so this may be a read error. The chain is built from TRBV7-2 and TRBJ2-7; tentative D call: TRBD1 (5 bases). Germline CDR1 is SGHTA and CDR2 is FQGNSA. The CDR3 runs to 15 residues. V dropped 7 bases and J dropped 5 bases, with 21 bases sitting between them. CDR3 protein: CASIRRAGPFDEQYF. In DNA, the CDR3 is TGTGCCAGCATCCGACGGGCAGGGCCTTTTGACGAGCAGTACTTC. Using reference TRBV7-2 and TRBJ2-7 for the parts outside the CDR3, the full variable domain is GAGVSQSPSNKVTEKGKDVELRCDPISGHTALYWYRQSLGQGLEFLIYFQGNSAPDKSGLPSDRFSAERTGGSVSTLTIQRTQQEDSAVYLCASIRRAGPFDEQYFGPGTRLTVT.